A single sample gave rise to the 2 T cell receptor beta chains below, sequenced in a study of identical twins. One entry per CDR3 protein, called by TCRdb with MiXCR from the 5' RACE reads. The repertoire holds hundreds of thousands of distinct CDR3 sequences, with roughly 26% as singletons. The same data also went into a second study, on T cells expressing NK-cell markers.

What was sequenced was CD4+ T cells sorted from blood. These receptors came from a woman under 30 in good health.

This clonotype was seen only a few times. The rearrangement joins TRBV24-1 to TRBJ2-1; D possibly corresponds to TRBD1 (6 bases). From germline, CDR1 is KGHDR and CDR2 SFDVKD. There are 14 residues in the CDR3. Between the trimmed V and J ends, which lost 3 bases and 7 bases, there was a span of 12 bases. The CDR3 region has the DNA TGTGCCACCAGTGATGCTGACAGGCCGAATGAGCAGTTCTTC. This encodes CATSDADRPNEQFF.

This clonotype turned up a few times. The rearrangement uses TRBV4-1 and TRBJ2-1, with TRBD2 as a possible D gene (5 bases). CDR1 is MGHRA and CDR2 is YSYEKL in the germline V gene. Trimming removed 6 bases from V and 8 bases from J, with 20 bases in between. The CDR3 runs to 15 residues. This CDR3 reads CASRGQLVDVYEQFF. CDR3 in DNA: TGCGCCAGCAGGGGTCAACTAGTGGATGTCTATGAGCAGTTCTTC.